This is a list of T cell receptor beta chains from one sample in a study of beta chain features in type 1 diabetes. Some clones are missing from TCRdb's copy, which holds only in-frame ones; the method was immunoSEQ multiplex PCR. The repertoire holds 600,000 to 700,000 clones, about an eighth seen once, with 0.022% in the top ten. Source material: naive CD4+ T cells from blood. The receptors originated from a man aged 18 to 29 with type 1 diabetes. The CDR3 runs from the conserved cysteine through the conserved F or W. Fields, in order: V gene, CDR3 protein.

>TRBV7-9
CASSKDGYNSPLHF
>TRBV18
CASSPSPTDTQYF
>TRBV25-1
CASSGSGYGYTF
>TRBV4-2
CASSPTGGDYGYTF
>TRBV5-1
CASRRQNLFQETQYF
>TRBV6-1
CASTLEPGSNTEAFF
>TRBV19
CASRETGYSNQPQHF
>TRBV30
CAWSVRENQPQHF
>TRBV30
CAWSVGTLIGYGANVLTF
>TRBV25-1
CASSDSTDTQYF